The next 29 T cell receptor beta chains were all read from a single sample in a study of T cell responses to AZD1222 COVID-19 vaccine. TCRdb keeps only in-frame clones here, not all; method: immunoSEQ multiplex PCR. There are about 180,000 clones in the sample; just under 90% occur only once, and 3.5% to 5.5% lies in the top ten. The source was peripheral blood, collected 28 days after the second dose of the MenACWY control vaccine. The receptors were sampled from an adult who received the MenACWY meningococcal vaccine as a control.

The V gene is TRBV19, the J gene TRBJ1-2; TRBD1 aligns across 9 bases. From germline, CDR1 is LNHDA and CDR2 SQIVND (reference sequence). The CDR3 length is 14 residues. The DNA for the CDR3 is TGTGCTACAAGACAGGGGGAGACCAACTATGGCTACACCTTC. Translation gives CATRQGETNYGYTF.

The genes are TRBV6-5 and TRBJ2-7; D gene ambiguous. This CDR3 contains 14 residues. V was shortened by 6 bases and J by 0 bases, with 12 bases between the two germline ends. The V gene's germline CDR1 is MNHEY and CDR2 SVGAGI. The CDR3 sequence is CASSLASSSYEQYF. In DNA, the CDR3 is TGTGCCAGCAGCTTGGCCTCCTCCTCCTACGAGCAGTACTTC.

V gene TRBV6-5 combines with J gene TRBJ1-2, with D maybe TRBD1 (6 bases). Trimming stripped 2 bases from V and 1 base from J, with 8 bases between. This CDR3 is 14 amino acids long. Germline lookup yields CDR1 MNHEY and CDR2 SVGAGI. The CDR3 DNA is TGTGCCAGCAGTTACAACAGGGATAACTATGGCTACACCTTC. This codes for CASSYNRDNYGYTF.

This clone was recorded only once. The V gene is TRBV9, the J gene TRBJ2-1, with 13 bases identical to TRBD2. The length of the CDR3 is 16 residues. Trimming took 0 bases from V and 8 from J; bases not matched to a gene: 5. The germline gives CDR1 SGDLS, CDR2 YYNGEE. Here the CDR3 DNA reads TGTGCCAGCAGCGTAGCAGGGACTAGCGGGGTCGATGAGCAGTTCTTC. This encodes CASSVAGTSGVDEQFF.

V is TRBV28 and J is TRBJ2-3; TRBD2 might be the D (7 bases). The V and J ends lost 7 bases and 0 bases respectively, with 23 bases between them. Germline V gives CDR1 MDHEN, CDR2 SYDVKM. The CDR3 consists of 18 residues. The CDR3 loop is CASNSYWGGHLSTDTQYF. CDR3 DNA: TGTGCCAGCAATTCCTACTGGGGGGGACACCTAAGCACAGATACGCAGTATTTT.

V is TRBV28 and J is TRBJ2-1; 9 bases match TRBD2. The CDR3 is 15 amino acids. With 4 bases clipped from V and 4 bases from J, the junction kept 5 bases outside the gene matches. Germline V gives CDR1 MDHEN, CDR2 SYDVKM. CDR3: CASSSLAGRYNEQFF. The CDR3 DNA reads TGTGCCAGCAGTTCTCTAGCGGGGAGATACAATGAGCAGTTCTTC.

The CDR3: CSVDYRGGQYF. In DNA form, the CDR3 reads TGCAGCGTAGACTACAGGGGAGGGCAGTACTTC. The rearrangement joins TRBV29-1 to TRBJ2-7; D is possibly TRBD1 (7 bases). V lost 6 bases, J lost 9 bases, and 15 bases lay in between. The CDR3 is 11 amino acids. CDR1 and CDR2 from the germline V gene are SQVTM and ANQGSEA.

This chain uses TRBV7-2 with TRBJ1-5; tentatively, D is TRBD1 (6 bases). The V and J ends lost 8 bases and 2 bases respectively, with 16 bases between them. CDR1 and CDR2 from the germline V gene are SGHTA and FQGNSA. The CDR3 spans 15 residues. CDR3 sequence: CASRRGGGGNQPQHF. DNA for the CDR3: TGTGCCAGCCGAAGGGGCGGGGGCGGCAATCAGCCCCAGCATTTT.

This chain links TRBV12-5 with TRBJ2-2, with D maybe TRBD2 (5 bases). V was shortened by 0 bases and J by 2 bases, with 13 bases between the two germline ends. Germline V gene sequence: CDR1 LGHNT, CDR2 FRNRAP. The CDR3 spans 17 residues. CDR3 sequence (DNA): TGTGCTAGTGGTTTGGTAGTAGGCGGGCCAAACACCGGGGAGCTGTTTTTT. Amino acid sequence: CASGLVVGGPNTGELFF.

The V gene is TRBV7-8, the J gene TRBJ1-1; D unclear. The CDR3 runs to 14 residues. Germline CDR1 reads SGHVS; CDR2 reads FQNEAQ. Trimming stripped 2 bases from V and 5 bases from J, with 12 bases between. As DNA, the CDR3 is TGTGCCAGCAGCTTATCGAAGCTCGGGACTGAAGCTTTCTTT. It is translated as CASSLSKLGTEAFF.

J is TRBJ1-2 and V is TRBV28; 8 bases match TRBD1. Unmatched junction bases numbered 17, after V lost 7 bases and J lost 4 bases. This CDR3 has 17 residues. CDR1 and CDR2 from the germline V gene are MDHEN and SYDVKM. The CDR3 region is CASTSRQGTNPSYGYTF. CDR3 sequence (DNA): TGTGCCAGCACTTCCCGACAGGGGACAAACCCGTCCTATGGCTACACCTTC.

This chain's CDR3 is CASSPPLSRDTGELFF. In DNA form, the CDR3 reads TGTGCCAGCTCACCACCGCTGTCCAGGGACACCGGGGAGCTGTTTTTT. V and J are TRBV18 and TRBJ2-2, with a possible D match to TRBD1 (5 bases). The V end was cut by 0 bases, the J end by 3 bases, with 11 bases between. The CDR3 is 16 residues long. Germline loops: CDR1 KGHSH, CDR2 LQKENI.

This chain connects TRBV5-1 to TRBJ1-1; D is possibly TRBD1 (5 bases). V lost 2 bases, J lost 10 bases, and 9 bases lay in between. The CDR3 has 11 residues. Germline V gene data show CDR1 as SGHRS and CDR2 as YFSETQ. The CDR3 is CASSLEGRAFF. DNA of the CDR3: TGCGCCAGCAGCTTAGAGGGGAGAGCTTTCTTT.

The chain carries TRBV4-3 and TRBJ1-1; no reliable D call. Germline V lookup: CDR1 LGHNA, CDR2 YSLEER. There are 12 residues in the CDR3. Trimming removed 4 bases from V and 8 bases from J, with 11 bases in between. The CDR3 loop is CASSPRGREAFF. Written as DNA, the CDR3 is TGCGCCAGCAGCCCAAGAGGACGAGAAGCTTTCTTT.

J is TRBJ2-7 and V is TRBV12-3 or TRBV12-4, with D maybe TRBD2 (6 bases). Between the trimmed V and J ends, which lost 7 bases and 0 bases, there was a span of 10 bases. The CDR3 runs 13 residues. For the CDR3, the DNA is TGTGCCAGCATTTCCGGGAGCTCCTACGAGCAGTACTTC. It is translated as CASISGSSYEQYF.

V usage is TRBV19 and J usage is TRBJ1-1; D remains ambiguous. The CDR3 runs to 13 residues. CDR1 and CDR2 from the germline V gene are LNHDA and SQIVND (reference sequence). V was clipped by 2 bases and J by 0 bases, with 4 bases between them. CDR3 bases: TGTGCCAGTAGTATATCGATGAACACTGAAGCTTTCTTT. It specifies CASSISMNTEAFF.

The rearrangement links TRBV5-1 to TRBJ1-2; possibly TRBD1 for D (5 bases). This CDR3 is built from 16 residues. Germline loops: CDR1 SGHRS, CDR2 YFSETQ. The germline V and J ends were trimmed by 4 bases and 6 bases, with 22 bases remaining between them. CDR3 residues: CASSPSDRGRGNGYTF. The CDR3 nucleotides are TGCGCCAGCAGCCCCTCTGATAGGGGCCGAGGAAATGGCTACACCTTC.

V is TRBV7-7 and J is TRBJ2-1; D gene ambiguous. The V end lost 5 bases, the J end lost 2 bases, and 16 bases lay between the germline ends. CDR3 length: 16 residues. Germline V gene data show CDR1 as SSHAT and CDR2 as FNYEAQ (reference sequence). Here the CDR3 reads CASSLNTFNPYNEQFF. The CDR3 coding sequence is TGTGCCAGCAGCCTAAATACATTTAATCCCTACAATGAGCAGTTCTTC.

The chain carries TRBV21-1 and TRBJ2-3; no DNA check was done on the table's D call, TRBD2. TRBV21-1 is given as a pseudogene. The CDR3 is 15 amino acids. CDR3 sequence reads: CASSKGQREAGTQYF. The CDR3 nucleotides read TGTGCCAGCAGCAAAGGGCAGCGGGAGGCAGGTACGCAGTATTTT.

J is TRBJ2-2 and V is TRBV13; 7 positions agree with TRBD2. The V and J ends lost 0 bases and 2 bases, in that order; junction bases with no gene match: 3. Germline values: CDR1 PRHDT, CDR2 FYEKMQ (reference sequence). The CDR3 spans 16 residues. This CDR3 is CASSLGLAFNTGELFF. Written as DNA, the CDR3 is TGTGCCAGCAGCTTAGGACTAGCGTTTAACACCGGGGAGCTGTTTTTT.

This clone was seen once. V usage is TRBV5-1 and J usage is TRBJ2-7; D perhaps matches TRBD1 (5 bases). V gave up 0 bases and J gave up 7 bases, with 5 bases separating them. The germline V gene encodes CDR1 SGHRS and CDR2 YFSETQ. This CDR3 region has 11 residues. The CDR3, as DNA: TGCGCCAGCAGCTTGGAGGGGGAGCAGTACTTC. Translated: CASSLEGEQYF.

The CDR3 nucleotides read TGCGCCAGCAGCCTTCAAGGGTCTGAAGCTTTCTTT. Its translation is CASSLQGSEAFF. This chain joins TRBV4-3 and TRBJ1-1; D unresolved. Germline values: CDR1 LGHNA, CDR2 YSLEER. The CDR3 spans 12 residues. V lost 4 bases, J lost 6 bases, and 9 bases lay in between.

The V and J genes are TRBV4-3 and TRBJ2-1; weak D call: TRBD1 (5 bases). In germline, CDR1 is LGHNA, CDR2 YSLEER. This CDR3 is built from 12 residues. With 2 bases removed from V and 8 bases from J, the gap between germline ends came to 7 bases. The CDR3 coding sequence is TGCGCCAGCAGCCAAACAGGAGATGAGCAGTTCTTC. Encoded protein: CASSQTGDEQFF.

About this clone itself: The junction departs from the called germline gene at one end, perhaps through a read error. The chain employs TRBV2 and TRBJ1-6; tentatively, D is TRBD1 (6 bases). There are 15 residues in the CDR3. CDR1 is SNHLY, CDR2 FYNNEI, per germline. The CDR3 loop is CASSQADRRNSPLHF. The DNA of the CDR3 is TGTGCCAGCAGTCAAGCCGACAGGAGGAATTCACCCCTCCACTTT.

The chain links TRBV27 to TRBJ1-1; D is uncertain. The length of the CDR3 is 14 residues. In germline, CDR1 is MNHEY, CDR2 SMNVEV (reference sequence). V lost 5 bases, J lost 3 bases, and 13 bases lay in between. The CDR3 is CASSIDGQYTEAFF. DNA for the CDR3: TGTGCCAGCAGTATAGACGGGCAATACACTGAAGCTTTCTTT.

This chain uses TRBV27 with TRBJ2-3; TRBD1 matches at 9 bases. The junction had 11 bases not matched to a gene; V was cut back by 5 bases and J by 2 bases. From germline, CDR1 is MNHEY and CDR2 SMNVEV (reference sequence). The CDR3 is 17 amino acids. The CDR3 nucleotides read TGTGCCAGCAGTCCCGGGACAGGGCCCACACACACAGATACGCAGTATTTT. Protein: CASSPGTGPTHTDTQYF.

The chain employs TRBV6-5 and TRBJ1-1; D call uncertain. Per germline, CDR1 MNHEY and CDR2 SVGAGI. This CDR3 has 10 amino acids. The V end was cut by 6 bases, the J end by 10 bases, with 9 bases between. In nucleotides, the CDR3 is TGTGCCAGCAGCGAGTACGGAGCTTTCTTT. It specifies CASSEYGAFF.

The chain combines TRBV30 with TRBJ2-7; D call uncertain. The CDR3 is 11 residues long. Trimming stripped 1 base from V and 3 bases from J, with 4 bases between. Germline CDR1 is GTSNPN and CDR2 is SVGIG (reference sequence). CDR3 in amino acids: CAWSEHYEQYF. The CDR3 nucleotides read TGTGCCTGGAGTGAACACTACGAGCAGTACTTC.

In this sample, this clone turned up once. For the CDR3, the DNA is TGTGCCAGCAGCCAAAAGGGACAGCTCACAGATACGCAGTATTTT. It is translated as CASSQKGQLTDTQYF. The rearrangement joins TRBV3-1 (or the pseudogene TRBV3-2) to TRBJ2-3; 7 bases line up with TRBD1. The CDR3 is 15 amino acids. V gave up 2 bases and J gave up 2 bases; unmatched junction bases: 4. Germline loops: CDR1 LGHDT, CDR2 YNNKEL (reference sequence).